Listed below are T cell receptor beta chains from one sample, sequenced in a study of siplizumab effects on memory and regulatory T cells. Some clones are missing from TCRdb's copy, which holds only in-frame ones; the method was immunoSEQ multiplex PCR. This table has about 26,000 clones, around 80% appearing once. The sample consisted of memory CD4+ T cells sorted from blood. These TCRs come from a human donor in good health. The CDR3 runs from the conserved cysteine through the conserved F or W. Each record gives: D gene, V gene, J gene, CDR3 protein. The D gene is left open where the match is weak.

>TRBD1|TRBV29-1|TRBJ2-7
CSVGDRSYEQYF
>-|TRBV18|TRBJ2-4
CASSRDGQGGRNSKNIQYF
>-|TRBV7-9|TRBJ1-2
CASTPMTNYGYTF
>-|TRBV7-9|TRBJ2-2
CASSSAVQGNTGELFF
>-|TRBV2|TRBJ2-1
CASSEEGDFTYNEQFF
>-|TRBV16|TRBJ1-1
CASSQSTNRENTEAFF
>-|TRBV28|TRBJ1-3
CASSARPGRRVSGNTIYF
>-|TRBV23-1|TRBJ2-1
CASSHPCRQTHEQFF
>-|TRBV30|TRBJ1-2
CAWSAYPLGEGGYTF
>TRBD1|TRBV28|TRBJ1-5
CASSQLRQGAGNQPQHF
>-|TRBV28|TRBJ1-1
CASGELANTEAFF
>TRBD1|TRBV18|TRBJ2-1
CASSPRQGLYEQFF
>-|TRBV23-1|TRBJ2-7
CASSQLRQASYEQYF
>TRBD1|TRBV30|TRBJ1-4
CAWSADRGEKLFF
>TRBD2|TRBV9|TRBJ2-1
CASSSSGRSFDEQFF
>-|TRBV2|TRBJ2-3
CASSRGTDTQYF
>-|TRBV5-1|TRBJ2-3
CASSLGASVTDTQYF
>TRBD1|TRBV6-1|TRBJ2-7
CATAGTGGSYEQYF
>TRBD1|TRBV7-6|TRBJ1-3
CASSLRDRGPPSGNTIYF
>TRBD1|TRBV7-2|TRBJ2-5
CASSPGTGGTQYF
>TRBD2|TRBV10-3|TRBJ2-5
CAISERDRLATGETQYF
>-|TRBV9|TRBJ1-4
CASSVLPEGEKLFF
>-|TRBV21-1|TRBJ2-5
CASSRGQETQYF
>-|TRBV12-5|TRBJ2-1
CASGRRELASAYNEQFF
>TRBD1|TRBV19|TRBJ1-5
CASRLGGGNQPQHF
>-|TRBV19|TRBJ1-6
CASNPRTSSYNSPLHF
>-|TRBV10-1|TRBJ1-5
CASIQKDRAYQPQHF
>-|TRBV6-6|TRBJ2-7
CASSYPEGYEQYF